These 11 T cell receptor beta chains were all obtained from the same sample, sequenced in a study of T cells in Graves' hyperthyroidism and ophthalmopathy. From RNA transcripts, TCR beta CDR3 regions were amplified. The HTBI primer set was used in a first-round RT-PCR of the TCR CDR3. Each CDR3 protein gets one entry after TCRdb re-called the multiplex PCR reads with MiXCR. The top ten clones hold about 7% of a sample with a few hundred thousand distinct CDR3 sequences, approximately 14% of them seen once. Sequencing was carried out using blood. The receptors derive from a woman under 40 with Graves' hyperthyroidism.

This clonotype was seen a handful of times. CDR3 loop: CASSLRDTGFTDTQYF. For the CDR3, the DNA is TGTGCCAGCAGCTTACGGGACACAGGATTCACGGATACGCAGTATTTT. The rearrangement uses TRBV7-9 and TRBJ2-3, with a possible D match to TRBD1 (6 bases). The V end was cut by 2 bases, the J end by 6 bases, with 18 bases between. The V gene's germline CDR1 is SEHNR and CDR2 FQNEAQ (reference sequence). The CDR3 consists of 16 residues.

This clonotype was seen only a few times. This chain links TRBV29-1 with TRBJ2-7; TRBD1 might be the D (6 bases). This CDR3 comprises 13 residues. The V end lost 4 bases, the J end lost 4 bases, and 14 bases lay between the germline ends. The V gene's germline CDR1 is SQVTM and CDR2 ANQGSEA. For the CDR3, the DNA is TGCAGCGTTGTGAGGACAGTCAATTACGAGCAGTACTTC. Amino acid sequence: CSVVRTVNYEQYF.

At least ten counts were recorded for this clonotype. The chain couples TRBV20-1 to TRBJ2-1; D might be TRBD1 (5 bases). V lost 0 bases to trimming and J lost 3 bases, with 12 bases between them. Germline loops: CDR1 DFQATT, CDR2 SNEGSKA (reference sequence). This CDR3 region has 15 residues. Here the CDR3 reads CSAREGHPDYNEQFF. DNA of the CDR3: TGCAGTGCTAGAGAAGGACATCCCGACTACAATGAGCAGTTCTTC.

This clonotype was counted many times. The chain's CDR3 is CASTDLTNTGELFF. The CDR3 DNA is TGTGCCAGCACCGACCTCACAAACACCGGGGAGCTGTTTTTT. The rearrangement joins TRBV6-1 to TRBJ2-2; D remains ambiguous. This CDR3 contains 14 residues. V was cut by 7 bases and J by 2 bases, with 11 bases left in between. Germline CDR1 reads MNHNS; CDR2 reads SASEGT.

This clonotype was observed a handful of times. V gene TRBV4-1 combines with J gene TRBJ2-1; D perhaps matches TRBD1 (5 bases). This CDR3 has 16 residues. Germline V gene lookup returns CDR1 MGHRA and CDR2 YSYEKL. Between the trimmed V and J ends, which lost 0 bases and 6 bases, there was a span of 15 bases. The CDR3 sequence is CASSQDYGPRANEQFF. The CDR3 bases are TGCGCCAGCAGCCAAGATTACGGACCCAGGGCCAATGAGCAGTTCTTC.

This clonotype has just a few counts. The V and J genes are TRBV18 and TRBJ1-4; 10 bases line up with TRBD1. Germline trimming cut 8 bases from V and 0 bases from J; bases unmatched to any gene: 6. Germline V lookup: CDR1 KGHSH, CDR2 LQKENI. The CDR3 runs 16 residues. The CDR3 here is CASTWDRGSTNEKLFF. The CDR3, as DNA: TGTGCCAGCACATGGGACAGGGGATCAACTAATGAAAAACTGTTTTTT.

This clonotype was counted ten times or more. V gene TRBV7-2 combines with J gene TRBJ2-7; D perhaps matches TRBD2 (6 bases). Trimming cost V 4 bases and J 4 bases, with 14 bases left between them. The CDR3 is 14 residues long. Germline CDR1 reads SGHTA; CDR2 reads FQGNSA. The CDR3 nucleotides are TGTGCCAGCAGCTCCGACTTCAGCGGGTACGAGCAGTACTTC. It codes for CASSSDFSGYEQYF.

This clonotype was recorded at least ten times. V gene TRBV10-3 combines with J gene TRBJ2-1, with 12 bases matching TRBD2. V trimming: 5 bases; J trimming: 5 bases; junction bases outside the gene matches: 7. CDR3 length: 16 amino acids. Germline V lookup: CDR1 ENHRY, CDR2 SYGVKD. CDR3 protein: CAISRLAGAPHNEQFF. CDR3 coding DNA: TGTGCCATCAGTAGACTAGCGGGAGCCCCACACAATGAGCAGTTCTTC.

This clonotype came up a few times. J is TRBJ2-1 and V is TRBV6-1; D is unresolved. CDR1 is MNHNS and CDR2 is SASEGT in the germline V gene. The ends were cut back, 6 bases at V and 10 bases at J, with 10 bases in the middle. The CDR3 length is 11 residues. In DNA, the CDR3 is TGTGCCAGCAGCACTAAGACAGAGCAGTTCTTC. It specifies CASSTKTEQFF.

J is TRBJ2-1 and V is TRBV30; 14 bases align to TRBD2. Germline V lookup: CDR1 GTSNPN, CDR2 SVGIG (reference sequence). J lost 7 bases, V lost 1 base, and 3 bases had no gene match. The CDR3 runs 15 residues. CDR3 nucleotide sequence: TGTGCCTGGAGTGAGGGGACTAGCGGGAGAAATGAGCAGTTCTTC. It codes for CAWSEGTSGRNEQFF.

This clonotype was detected many times. The chain uses TRBV2 and TRBJ2-7; no reliable D call. In germline, CDR1 is SNHLY, CDR2 FYNNEI. The CDR3 covers 13 residues. The ends were cut back, 2 bases at V and 4 bases at J, with 9 bases in the middle. The CDR3 DNA reads as TGTGCCAGCAGTGAATGGTCCCGTTACGAGCAGTACTTC. Amino acids: CASSEWSRYEQYF.